Listed here is a single TCR beta chain. The data stem from a study of blood T cell repertoires in COVID-19. Study-wide background: The United States, Italy and Spain supplied acute and convalescent COVID-19 samples. Sources were T cells, B-cell-depleted T cells, or PBMCs; the material itself was cDNA or gDNA.

Assay: immunoSEQ multiplex PCR; the TCRdb copy retains only in-frame clones and omits some. The repertoire has about 90,000 clones, 90% of them found once; the top ten carry just over 5%. Per the germline V gene, CDR1 is DFQATT and CDR2 is SNEGSKA (reference sequence). The V gene end was trimmed by 3 bases and the J gene end by 0 bases; junction bases not matched to a gene: 10. This CDR3 region has 17 residues. The clonotype comes from a middle-aged man with acute or convalescent COVID-19. Sequencing used peripheral blood. This chain joins TRBV20-1 and TRBJ2-3; 9 bases line up with TRBD2. CDR3 in DNA: TGCAGTGCTAGTATCCCGCTAGCGGGAAGGAGCACAGATACGCAGTATTTT. Amino acid sequence: CSASIPLAGRSTDTQYF.